The 26 T cell receptor beta chains in this list originate from one sample, sequenced in a study of blood T cell repertoires in COVID-19. Sequencing was performed with immunoSEQ multiplex PCR; in TCRdb, only in-frame clones are kept and a portion is missing. The sample lists a few hundred thousand clones, around 91% occurring once. Sequencing used PBMCs or T cells enriched from blood (not recorded which). The origin of the receptors is a man younger than 40 who had recovered from COVID-19.

The chain recombines TRBV29-1 with TRBJ2-1, with TRBD2 matching over 16 bases. The V gene's germline CDR1 is SQVTM and CDR2 ANQGSEA. J lost 3 bases, V lost 6 bases, and 5 bases had no gene match. The CDR3 has 16 amino acids. The CDR3 DNA is TGCAGCGTGGAGGGACTAGCGGGAGGGTTCTACAATGAGCAGTTCTTC. Amino acid sequence: CSVEGLAGGFYNEQFF.

The chain has TRBV23-1 and TRBJ2-1; D is undetermined. TRBV23-1 counts as an open reading frame of uncertain function. CDR3 length equals 16 residues. Deletions cut 4 bases from V and 0 bases from J, with 13 bases between. DNA of the CDR3: TGCGCCAGCAGTCGGCCAGCGTCTAGCTCCTACAATGAGCAGTTCTTC. Its protein product is CASSRPASSSYNEQFF.

This sequence joins TRBV11-2 and TRBJ2-3; TRBD2 is a possible D gene (6 bases). Per germline, CDR1 SGHAT and CDR2 FQNNGV. The CDR3 extends over 15 amino acids. Trimming removed 6 bases from V and 7 bases from J, with 20 bases in between. This CDR3 reads CASSKSGSFPNTQYF. The CDR3 DNA sequence: TGTGCCAGCAGTAAAAGCGGGTCCTTTCCAAATACGCAGTATTTT. The full variable domain, its missing parts supplied by reference TRBV11-2 and TRBJ2-3, is EAGVAQSPRYKIIEKRQSVAFWCNPISGHATLYWYQQILGQGPKLLIQFQNNGVVDDSQLPKDRFSAERLKGVDSTLKIQPAKLEDSAVYLCASSKSGSFPNTQYFGPGTRLTVL.

V gene TRBV28 combines with J gene TRBJ2-7; 12 bases align to TRBD2. With 3 bases clipped from V and 1 base from J, the junction kept 10 bases outside the gene matches. Germline CDR1 is MDHEN and CDR2 is SYDVKM. The CDR3 is made up of 18 amino acids. CDR3 DNA sequence: TGTGCCAGCAGTTTTAGTATTAGGCTAGCGGGAGGGTCCTACGAGCAGTACTTC. It encodes CASSFSIRLAGGSYEQYF.

The CDR3 DNA is TGTGCCAGCAGCCACCCACCCGGGACAGGGTCAAACAGTCAGCCCCAGCATTTT. Translation gives CASSHPPGTGSNSQPQHF. The chain couples TRBV16 to TRBJ1-5, with TRBD1 matching 9 bases. Trimming cost V 3 bases and J 6 bases; bases outside gene matches: 15. The CDR3 loop spans 18 amino acids. Germline V lookup: CDR1 KGHSY, CDR2 FQNENV.

The chain couples TRBV7-6 to TRBJ2-7; D is possibly TRBD1 (6 bases). Trimming shortened V by 3 bases and J by 5 bases, and 14 bases separated the two germline ends. Germline assignment: CDR1 SGHVS and CDR2 FNYEAQ. This CDR3 has 14 residues. The CDR3 bases are TGTGCCAGCAGCTTGGTCACAGGGAATGACGAGCAGTACTTC. This codes for CASSLVTGNDEQYF.

The rearrangement links TRBV19 to TRBJ1-1; 9 bases line up with TRBD1. Germline V gene lookup returns CDR1 LNHDA and CDR2 SQIVND (reference sequence). Trimming at V came to 6 bases and at J to 0 bases, leaving 20 bases not matched to a gene. CDR3 size: 20 residues. The CDR3 loop is CASRLSGTGIGWDLNTEAFF. DNA for the CDR3: TGTGCCAGTAGACTCTCCGGGACAGGGATAGGGTGGGATTTGAACACTGAAGCTTTCTTT.

The V call is TRBV15, the J call TRBJ2-7, with D perhaps matching TRBD2 (6 bases). In germline, CDR1 is LNHNV, CDR2 YYDKDF (reference sequence). V was trimmed by 0 bases and J by 0 bases, leaving 12 bases between them. CDR3 length: 16 residues. The CDR3 nucleotides read TGTGCCACCAGCAGAGATCCCCTCGGGAGCTCCTACGAGCAGTACTTC. Amino acids: CATSRDPLGSSYEQYF.

This chain links TRBV11-2 with TRBJ1-6, with D tentatively TRBD1 (5 bases). This CDR3 contains 15 residues. V shed 1 base and J shed 7 bases, with 11 bases lying between them. Germline values: CDR1 SGHAT, CDR2 FQNNGV. The CDR3: CASSLAGLGNSPLHF. The CDR3 coding sequence is TGTGCCAGCAGCTTAGCGGGACTAGGGAATTCACCCCTCCACTTT.

The chain is built from TRBV27 and TRBJ2-3, with 8 bases fitting TRBD2. The J segment lost 5 bases and the V segment lost 2 bases, leaving 3 bases of the junction unmatched. The CDR3 spans 14 residues. Germline-derived CDR1 and CDR2 are MNHEY and SMNVEV (reference sequence). The chain's CDR3 is CASSLTGGGDTQYF. The CDR3 DNA reads as TGTGCCAGCAGTTTAACGGGAGGGGGAGATACGCAGTATTTT.

This chain uses TRBV3-1 (or the pseudogene TRBV3-2) with TRBJ2-3; 9 bases map to TRBD2. Losses at the gene ends were 1 base for V and 5 bases for J; bases not matched to a gene: 10. This CDR3 is built from 17 residues. Germline V gene lookup returns CDR1 LGHDT and CDR2 YNNKEL (reference sequence). CDR3 in amino acids: CASSQGMAGGLGDTQYF. DNA of the CDR3: TGTGCCAGCAGCCAAGGAATGGCGGGAGGGCTGGGAGATACGCAGTATTTT.

This clone has just one count. The chain carries TRBV19 and TRBJ2-2; TRBD1 aligns across 10 bases. The V gene end was trimmed by 2 bases and the J gene end by 7 bases; junction bases not matched to a gene: 10. The CDR3 runs 17 residues. CDR1 and CDR2 from the germline V gene are LNHDA and SQIVND (reference sequence). CDR3 region: CASSITRAGQGSGELFF. The CDR3 DNA is TGTGCCAGTAGTATAACTCGAGCGGGACAGGGGAGCGGGGAGCTGTTTTTT.

This clone was counted only a few times. The chain is built from TRBV11-2 and TRBJ2-4, with 7 positions matching TRBD2. CDR1 and CDR2 from the germline V gene are SGHAT and FQNNGV. V dropped 3 bases and J dropped 8; count of bases not matched to a gene: 7. This CDR3 has 14 amino acids. CDR3 protein: CASSLGGVGDIQYF. In DNA form, the CDR3 reads TGTGCCAGCAGCTTGGGGGGGGTCGGCGACATTCAGTACTTC.

The rearrangement joins TRBV6-4 to TRBJ2-7, with a tentative D call TRBD1 (5 bases). Trimming shortened V by 3 bases and J by 2 bases, and 20 bases separated the two germline ends. The V gene's germline CDR1 is MRHNA and CDR2 SNTAGT. This CDR3 comprises 17 residues. CDR3 sequence (DNA): TGTGCCAGCAGTGAGGAACAGGCCCCCCACAACGCCTACGAGCAGTACTTC. Amino acid sequence: CASSEEQAPHNAYEQYF.

This clone occurred a few times. The CDR3, as DNA: TGTGCCAGCAGCCCGCTAGCGGGAGATATCACCGGGGAGCTGTTTTTT. It is translated as CASSPLAGDITGELFF. The rearrangement links TRBV7-9 to TRBJ2-2; 10 nucleotides agree with TRBD2. The CDR3 consists of 16 residues. J was trimmed by 4 bases and V by 5 bases; bases with no gene match: 7. In germline, CDR1 is SEHNR, CDR2 FQNEAQ (reference sequence).

This chain connects TRBV5-1 to TRBJ1-1; maybe TRBD1 (5 bases). The CDR3 is made up of 15 amino acids. From germline, CDR1 is SGHRS and CDR2 YFSETQ. V was clipped by 3 bases and J by 2 bases, with 14 bases between them. The CDR3 DNA follows: TGCGCCAGCAGCTCCTTAAGCAGGGCTAACACTGAAGCTTTCTTT. It translates to CASSSLSRANTEAFF.

The table lists this clone with a count of one. The V gene is TRBV6-1, the J gene TRBJ2-7; 8 bases fit TRBD2. Germline-derived CDR1 and CDR2 are MNHNS and SASEGT. The CDR3 runs 14 residues. With 6 bases clipped from V and 4 bases from J, the junction kept 8 bases outside the gene matches. CDR3 sequence reads: CASSQSGGHYEQYF. The CDR3 nucleotides are TGTGCCAGCAGCCAAAGCGGGGGCCATTACGAGCAGTACTTC.

The genes are TRBV9 and TRBJ2-1; D not certain. Per germline, CDR1 SGDLS and CDR2 YYNGEE. This CDR3 is built from 16 residues. The V end lost 0 bases, the J end lost 0 bases, and 10 bases lay between the germline ends. CDR3 amino acids: CASSVGSPSSYNEQFF. CDR3 in DNA: TGTGCCAGCAGCGTAGGGAGTCCAAGCTCCTACAATGAGCAGTTCTTC.

V is TRBV10-1 and J is TRBJ2-3; TRBD1 matches 9 bases. V lost 0 bases, J lost 4 bases, and 5 bases stayed unmatched. CDR1 is WNHNN, CDR2 SYGVQD, per germline (reference sequence). CDR3 length: 16 amino acids. The CDR3 DNA reads as TGCGCCAGCAGTGAGTCGGGGACAGGGCGTCCAGATACGCAGTATTTT. Translation gives CASSESGTGRPDTQYF.

The chain carries TRBV28 and TRBJ2-3; the D is unclear. The ends were cut back, 7 bases at V and 5 bases at J, with 13 bases in the middle. This CDR3 region has 13 residues. Per germline, CDR1 MDHEN and CDR2 SYDVKM. CDR3: CASTPSTGDTQYF. The CDR3 coding sequence is TGTGCCAGCACCCCTTCGACGGGAGATACGCAGTATTTT.

The rearrangement uses TRBV9 and TRBJ2-3; TRBD2 matches at 7 bases. This CDR3 is 15 amino acids long. Germline V CDR1 and CDR2: SGDLS, YYNGEE. The J segment lost 4 bases and the V segment lost 0 bases, leaving 5 bases of the junction unmatched. This CDR3 reads CASSVGAGVSDTQYF. For the CDR3, the DNA is TGTGCCAGCAGCGTAGGGGCGGGAGTTTCAGATACGCAGTATTTT.

The genes are TRBV29-1 and TRBJ2-7; 12 nucleotides line up with TRBD2. Germline-derived CDR1 and CDR2 are SQVTM and ANQGSEA. The trim removed 6 bases at V and 5 bases at J, leaving 11 bases unmatched. The length of the CDR3 is 15 residues. This CDR3 reads CSVGKTSGRRNEQYF. In nucleotides, the CDR3 is TGCAGCGTGGGGAAAACTAGCGGGAGGAGGAACGAGCAGTACTTC.

V gene TRBV29-1 combines with J gene TRBJ2-3, with a weak D call TRBD2 (6 bases). V dropped 5 bases and J dropped 5 bases, with 20 bases sitting between them. Germline V gene sequence: CDR1 SQVTM, CDR2 ANQGSEA. The CDR3 has 15 residues. CDR3 in amino acids: CSVRHAGTKKDTQYF. As DNA, the CDR3 is TGCAGCGTTAGACATGCGGGGACGAAGAAAGATACGCAGTATTTT.

The rearrangement uses TRBV15 and TRBJ1-4, with D hard to call. V was clipped by 3 bases and J by 0 bases, with 11 bases between them. The CDR3 runs 16 residues. The germline gives CDR1 LNHNV, CDR2 YYDKDF (reference sequence). The DNA for the CDR3 is TGTGCCACCAGCAGTCGGAGGACTGCAACTAATGAAAAACTGTTTTTT. Its translation is CATSSRRTATNEKLFF.

The rearrangement links TRBV9 to TRBJ1-1; D is ambiguous. V lost 0 bases and J lost 5, with 8 bases in between. Germline lookup yields CDR1 SGDLS and CDR2 YYNGEE. This CDR3 is built from 13 residues. The CDR3 region has the DNA TGTGCCAGCAGCGTAGGAAGCAGGACTGAAGCTTTCTTT. As protein: CASSVGSRTEAFF.

The chain recombines TRBV6-5 with TRBJ1-4; 7 bases align to TRBD1. Germline V gene sequence: CDR1 MNHEY, CDR2 SVGAGI. The CDR3 has 15 amino acids. V lost 6 bases and J lost 0; bases outside the gene matches: 4. The DNA for the CDR3 is TGTGCCAGCAGACCAGACAGGGCAACTAATGAAAAACTGTTTTTT. It codes for CASRPDRATNEKLFF.